This TCR beta chain was sequenced in a study of T-cell memory formation after mild COVID-19. TCRdb reanalysed the 5' RACE reads using MiXCR and keeps one entry per CDR3 protein. The sample includes about 390,000 distinct CDR3 sequences, about a sixth of them seen just once. The clonotype was recovered from a man between 18 and 35 years old who had mild COVID-19 (a few samples of this study predate the infection). Cell type and time point are not known. Sequences were obtained from PBMCs or a T cell subset sorted from them (not recorded which).

The CDR3: CASSKTSGPIENTQYF. CDR3 in DNA: TGCGCCAGCAGCAAGACTAGCGGGCCCATCGAAAATACGCAGTATTTT. The J gene is TRBJ2-3, the V gene TRBV5-1, with 10 bases aligning to TRBD2. V was pared by 4 bases and J by 7 bases, with 12 bases of the junction left unmatched. Germline loops: CDR1 SGHRS, CDR2 YFSETQ. This CDR3 contains 16 residues.